This T cell receptor (beta chain) is drawn from a study of PD-1 blockade in classical Hodgkin lymphoma. This clone was recorded once. Antigen: not known. Every patient was affected by relapse after autologous stem cell transplantation, while exposure to brentuximab vedotin was not uniform. TCRdb keeps only in-frame clones here, not all; method: immunoSEQ multiplex PCR. The table records roughly 4,300 clones, around 71% of them present only once. Study conclusions and caveats: Newly diagnosed patients were reported to start with lower TCR diversity than healthy donors. Still unresolved is the cause of the repertoire differences, which may be disease activity or prior therapy.

CDR3 length: 12 residues. Germline V gene lookup returns CDR1 SGDLS and CDR2 YYNGEE. V gave up 3 bases and J gave up 3 bases, with 7 bases separating them. The receptor was isolated from a human donor with classical Hodgkin lymphoma. The chain is built from TRBV9 and TRBJ2-7; D may correspond to TRBD1 or TRBD2 (5 bases each). The sequencing used peripheral blood mononuclear cells (PBMCs), collected at baseline. CDR3 sequence reads: CASSGDGYEQYF. The CDR3 DNA reads as TGTGCCAGCAGCGGGGACGGCTACGAGCAGTACTTC.